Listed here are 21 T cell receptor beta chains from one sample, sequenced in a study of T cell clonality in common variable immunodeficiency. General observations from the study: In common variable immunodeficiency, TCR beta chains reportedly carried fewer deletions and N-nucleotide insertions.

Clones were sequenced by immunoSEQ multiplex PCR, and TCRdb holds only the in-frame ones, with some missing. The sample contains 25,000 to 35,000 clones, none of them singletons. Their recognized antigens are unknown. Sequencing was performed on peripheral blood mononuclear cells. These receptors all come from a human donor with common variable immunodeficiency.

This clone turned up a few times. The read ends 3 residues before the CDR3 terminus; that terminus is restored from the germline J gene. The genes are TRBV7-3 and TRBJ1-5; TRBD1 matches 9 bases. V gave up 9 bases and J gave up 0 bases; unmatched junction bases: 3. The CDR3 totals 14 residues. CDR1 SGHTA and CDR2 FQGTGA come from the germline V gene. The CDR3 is CARRGQGSNQPQHF. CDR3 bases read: TGTGCCAGGAGGGGACAGGGTAGCAATCAGCCC. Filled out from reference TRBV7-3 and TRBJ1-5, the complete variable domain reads GAGVSQTPSNKVTEKGKYVELRCDPISGHTALYWYRQSLGQGPEFLIYFQGTGAADDSGLPNDRFFAVRPEGSVSTLKIQRTERGDSAVYLCARRGQGSNQPQHFGDGTRLSIL.

The CDR3 DNA, read in part, is TGTGCCAGCAGTTTGCTGGGACAGGGGGCAGACGAG. Translating it yields CASSLLGQGADE. The full CDR3 is CASSLLGQGADEQYF. The chain recombines TRBV2 with TRBJ2-7, with 12 bases that match TRBD1. The read terminates 3 residues before the CDR3 end, so the remaining end is supplied by the germline J gene. Trimming took 5 bases from V and 5 from J; bases not matched to a gene: 7. The germline V gene encodes CDR1 SNHLY and CDR2 FYNNEI. CDR3 length equals 15 residues. Complete variable domain (other parts from reference TRBV2 and TRBJ2-7): EPEVTQTPSHQVTQMGQEVILRCVPISNHLYFYWYRQILGQKVEFLVSFYNNEISEKSEIFDDQFSVERPDGSNFTLKIRSTKLEDSAMYFCASSLLGQGADEQYFGPGTRLTVT.

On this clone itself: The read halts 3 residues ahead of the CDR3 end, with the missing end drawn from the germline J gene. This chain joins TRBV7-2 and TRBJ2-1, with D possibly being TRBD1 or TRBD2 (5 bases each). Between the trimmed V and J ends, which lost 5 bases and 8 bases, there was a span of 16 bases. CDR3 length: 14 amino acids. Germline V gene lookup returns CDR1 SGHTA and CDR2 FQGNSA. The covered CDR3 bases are TGTGCCAGCAGCCCCTTGGTGAGGGGAGATGAG. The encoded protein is CASSPLVRGDE. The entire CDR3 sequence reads CASSPLVRGDEQFF.

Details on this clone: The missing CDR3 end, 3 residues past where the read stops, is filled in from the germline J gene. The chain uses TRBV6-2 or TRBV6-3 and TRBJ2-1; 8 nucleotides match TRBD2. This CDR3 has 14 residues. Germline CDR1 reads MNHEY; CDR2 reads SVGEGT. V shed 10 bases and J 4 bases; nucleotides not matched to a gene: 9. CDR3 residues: CAIGGASPYNEQFF. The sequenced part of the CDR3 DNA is TGTGCCATCGGGGGGGCGTCACCTTACAATGAG.

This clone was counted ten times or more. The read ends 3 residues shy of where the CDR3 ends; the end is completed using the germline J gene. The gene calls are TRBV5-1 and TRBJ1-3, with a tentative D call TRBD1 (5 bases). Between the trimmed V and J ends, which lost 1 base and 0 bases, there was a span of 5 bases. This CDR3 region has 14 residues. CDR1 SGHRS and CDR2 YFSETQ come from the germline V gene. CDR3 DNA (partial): TGCGCCAGCAGCTTGAGGGGCTCTGGAAACACC. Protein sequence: CASSLRGSGNT. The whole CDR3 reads CASSLRGSGNTIYF.

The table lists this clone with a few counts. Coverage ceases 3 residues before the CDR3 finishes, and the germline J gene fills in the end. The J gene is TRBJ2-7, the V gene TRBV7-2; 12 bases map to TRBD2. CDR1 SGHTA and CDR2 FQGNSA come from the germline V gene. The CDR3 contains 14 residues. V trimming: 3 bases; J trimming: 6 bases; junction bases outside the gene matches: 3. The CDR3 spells CASSLTSGGPEQYF. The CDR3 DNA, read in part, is TGTGCCAGCAGCTTGACTAGCGGGGGACCCGAG.

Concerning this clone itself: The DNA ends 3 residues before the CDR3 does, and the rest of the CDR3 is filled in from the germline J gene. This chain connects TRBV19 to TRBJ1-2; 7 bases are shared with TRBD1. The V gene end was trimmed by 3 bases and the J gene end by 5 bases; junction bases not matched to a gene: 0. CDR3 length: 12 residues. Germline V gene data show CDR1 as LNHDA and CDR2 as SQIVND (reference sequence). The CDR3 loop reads CASSMGQYGYTF. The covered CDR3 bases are TGTGCCAGTAGTATGGGACAGTATGGC.

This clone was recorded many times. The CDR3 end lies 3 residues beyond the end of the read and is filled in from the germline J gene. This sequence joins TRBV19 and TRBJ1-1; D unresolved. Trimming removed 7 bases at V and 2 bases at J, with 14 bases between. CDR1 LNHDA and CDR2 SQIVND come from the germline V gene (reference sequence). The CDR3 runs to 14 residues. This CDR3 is CASTPLTRNTEAFF. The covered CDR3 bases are TGTGCCAGTACGCCCTTAACACGTAACACTGAA.

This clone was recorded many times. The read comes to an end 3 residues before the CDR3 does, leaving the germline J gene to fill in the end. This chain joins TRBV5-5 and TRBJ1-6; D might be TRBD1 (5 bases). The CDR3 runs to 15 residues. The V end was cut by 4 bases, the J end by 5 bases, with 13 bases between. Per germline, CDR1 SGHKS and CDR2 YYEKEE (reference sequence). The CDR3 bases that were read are TGTGCCAGCAGCCGTTTACAGGATGATAATTCACCC. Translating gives CASSRLQDDNSP. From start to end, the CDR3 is CASSRLQDDNSPLHF.

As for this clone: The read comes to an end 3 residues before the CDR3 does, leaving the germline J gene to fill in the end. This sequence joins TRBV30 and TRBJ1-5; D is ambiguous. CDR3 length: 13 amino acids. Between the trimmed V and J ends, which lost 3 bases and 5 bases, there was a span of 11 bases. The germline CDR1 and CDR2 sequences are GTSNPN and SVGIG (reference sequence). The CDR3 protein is CAWRASGDQPQHF. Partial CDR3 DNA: TGTGCCTGGAGAGCCAGCGGGGATCAGCCC.

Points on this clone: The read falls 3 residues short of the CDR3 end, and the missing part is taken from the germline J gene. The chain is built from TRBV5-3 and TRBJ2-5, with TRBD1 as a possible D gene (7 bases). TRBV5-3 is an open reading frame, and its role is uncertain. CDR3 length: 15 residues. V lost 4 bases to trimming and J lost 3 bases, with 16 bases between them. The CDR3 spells CARSDPRGAEETQYF. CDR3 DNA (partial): TGTGCCAGAAGCGATCCCAGGGGGGCGGAAGAGACC.

The CDR3 reads CASSLWRGGNEQFF. The sequenced part of the CDR3 DNA is TGTGCCAGCAGCTTATGGCGGGGGGGCAATGAG. J is TRBJ2-1 and V is TRBV13; 9 bases are a match to TRBD2. The CDR3 end is not reached by the read, which stops 3 residues before it; the germline J gene fills it in. CDR1 PRHDT and CDR2 FYEKMQ come from the germline V gene (reference sequence). The J segment lost 6 bases and the V segment lost 2 bases, leaving 2 bases of the junction unmatched. The CDR3 is 14 residues long.

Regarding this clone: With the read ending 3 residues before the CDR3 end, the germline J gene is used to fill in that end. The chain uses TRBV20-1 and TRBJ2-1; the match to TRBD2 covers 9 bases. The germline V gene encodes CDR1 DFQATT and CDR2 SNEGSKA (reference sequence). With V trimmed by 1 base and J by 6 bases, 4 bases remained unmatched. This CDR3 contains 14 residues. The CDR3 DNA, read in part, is TGCAGTGCTAGAGTAAGCGGGGGGTCCAATGAG. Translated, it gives CSARVSGGSNE. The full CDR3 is CSARVSGGSNEQFF.

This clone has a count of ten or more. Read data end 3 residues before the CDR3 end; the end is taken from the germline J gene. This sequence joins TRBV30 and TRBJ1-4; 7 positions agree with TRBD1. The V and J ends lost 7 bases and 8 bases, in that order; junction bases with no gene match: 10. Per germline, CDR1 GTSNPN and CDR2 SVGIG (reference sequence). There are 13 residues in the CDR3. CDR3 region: CALKAGDSEKLFF. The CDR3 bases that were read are TGTGCCTTAAAAGCCGGGGACAGCGAAAAA.

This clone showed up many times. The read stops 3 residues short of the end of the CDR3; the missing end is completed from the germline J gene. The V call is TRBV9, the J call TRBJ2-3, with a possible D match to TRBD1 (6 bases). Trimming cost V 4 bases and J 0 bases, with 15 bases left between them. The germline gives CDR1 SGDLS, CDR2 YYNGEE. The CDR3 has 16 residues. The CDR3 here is CASSLRGGFSTDTQYF. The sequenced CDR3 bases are TGTGCCAGCAGCCTAAGAGGGGGATTCAGCACAGATACG.

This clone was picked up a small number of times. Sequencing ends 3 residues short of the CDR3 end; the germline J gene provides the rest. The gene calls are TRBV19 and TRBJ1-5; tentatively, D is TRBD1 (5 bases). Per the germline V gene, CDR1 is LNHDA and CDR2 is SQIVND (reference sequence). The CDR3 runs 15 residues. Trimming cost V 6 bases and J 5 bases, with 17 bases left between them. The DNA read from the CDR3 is TGTGCCAGTAGGGGGACCGGCGGGGGAGATCAGCCC. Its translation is CASRGTGGGDQP. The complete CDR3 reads CASRGTGGGDQPQHF.

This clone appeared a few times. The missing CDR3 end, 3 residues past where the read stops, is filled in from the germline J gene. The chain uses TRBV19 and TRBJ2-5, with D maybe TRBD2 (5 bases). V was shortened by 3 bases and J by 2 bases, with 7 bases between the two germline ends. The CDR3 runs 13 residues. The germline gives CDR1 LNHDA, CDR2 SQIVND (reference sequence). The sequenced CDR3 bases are TGTGCCAGTAGTATCCGGGGACAAGAGACC. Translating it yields CASSIRGQET. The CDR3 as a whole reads CASSIRGQETQYF.

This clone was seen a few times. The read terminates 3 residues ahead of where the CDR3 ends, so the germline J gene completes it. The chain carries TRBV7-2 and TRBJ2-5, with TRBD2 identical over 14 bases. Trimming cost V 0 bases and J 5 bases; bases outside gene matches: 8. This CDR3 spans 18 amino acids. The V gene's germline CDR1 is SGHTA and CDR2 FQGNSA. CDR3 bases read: TGTGCCAGCAGCTTAGCGGGACTAGCGGGGGCTTCTGGGGAGACC. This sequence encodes CASSLAGLAGASGET. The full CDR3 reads CASSLAGLAGASGETQYF.

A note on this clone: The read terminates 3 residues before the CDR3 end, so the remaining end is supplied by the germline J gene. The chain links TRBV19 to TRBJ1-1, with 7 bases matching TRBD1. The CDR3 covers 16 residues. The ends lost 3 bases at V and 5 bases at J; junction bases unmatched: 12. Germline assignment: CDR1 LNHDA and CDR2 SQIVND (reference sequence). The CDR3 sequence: CASSMSRTGLVTEAFF. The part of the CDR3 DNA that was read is TGTGCCAGTAGTATGTCAAGGACAGGCCTTGTGACTGAA.

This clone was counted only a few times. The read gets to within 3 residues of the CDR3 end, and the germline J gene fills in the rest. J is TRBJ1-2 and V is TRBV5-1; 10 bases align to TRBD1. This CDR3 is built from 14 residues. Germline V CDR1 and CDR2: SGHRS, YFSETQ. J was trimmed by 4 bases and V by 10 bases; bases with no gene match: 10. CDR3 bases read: TGCGCCTCTCGACAGGGGGCGCCGATCTATGGC. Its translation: CASRQGAPIYG. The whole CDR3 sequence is CASRQGAPIYGYTF.

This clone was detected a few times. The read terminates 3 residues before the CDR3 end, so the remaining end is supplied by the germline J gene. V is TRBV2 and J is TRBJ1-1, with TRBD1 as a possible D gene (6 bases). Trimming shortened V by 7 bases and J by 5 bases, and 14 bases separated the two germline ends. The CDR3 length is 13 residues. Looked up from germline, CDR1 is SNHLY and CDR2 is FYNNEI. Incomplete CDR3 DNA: TGTGCCAGCACCCAAGGGGGTCGGACTGAA. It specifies CASTQGGRTE. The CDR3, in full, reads CASTQGGRTEAFF.